This T cell receptor (beta chain) was recorded in a study of cytomegalovirus exposure and HLA in healthy donors. For the study at large: The 120 validation repertoires, a later analysis reported, used the same platform as the roughly 660 repertoires from the first cohort. Study-level results: In vitro checks showed that three CMV-associated chains really do target CMV antigens. Reports described diagnosis of cytomegalovirus status by the classifier as highly specific and sensitive.

Repertoires were generated with immunoSEQ multiplex PCR, while TCRdb's copy carries only in-frame clones and drops some. The data show 90,000 to 130,000 clones, approximately 89% seen once. The donors formed part of the approximately 120-subject validation cohort, distinct from the roughly 700-subject first cohort. This CDR3 spans 13 amino acids. Germline V lookup: CDR1 LNHDA, CDR2 SQIVND (reference sequence). Trimming took off 5 bases at V and 0 bases at J, with 4 bases between the two ends. In regard to this clone: Its antigen is unidentified.

The clonotype originates from a woman aged 18-35 years in good health and CMV-seronegative. Sequences were obtained from PBMCs. The chain uses TRBV19 and TRBJ2-2, with unresolved D. Here the CDR3 reads CASSFTNTGELFF. The CDR3 region has the DNA TGTGCCAGTAGTTTTACGAACACCGGGGAGCTGTTTTTT.